A single sample gave rise to the 12 T cell receptor beta chains below, sequenced in a study of post-analysis software for immune sequencing data. Overall study results and limits: Patients carried 5 or 6 TRBV segments more frequently than controls did, and TRBV5-6, TRBV5-1 and TRBV20-1 were among them.

Unique molecular identifiers were built into the TCR beta cDNA libraries. TCRdb fed the PCR reads into MiXCR, producing one record per CDR3 protein. The sample holds about 680,000 distinct CDR3 sequences, approximately 59% seen once. Their antigen targets remain unknown. Sample: blood. The receptors come from a girl aged 2-10 years with multiple sclerosis.

This clonotype showed up just a few times. This sequence joins TRBV3-1 and TRBJ2-1; 7 positions match TRBD1. V was pared by 1 base and J by 9 bases, with 12 bases of the junction left unmatched. CDR3 length: 16 amino acids. The germline V gene encodes CDR1 LGHDT and CDR2 YNNKEL (reference sequence). Here the CDR3 DNA reads TGTGCCAGCAGCCAAGTGTCGACCATGACAGGGCCTGAGCAGTTCTTC. Translated: CASSQVSTMTGPEQFF.

This clonotype was picked up one time. This chain joins TRBV27 and TRBJ2-7; no clear D. The CDR3 consists of 14 residues. Germline V gene lookup returns CDR1 MNHEY and CDR2 SMNVEV (reference sequence). Deletions cut 5 bases from V and 2 bases from J, with 13 bases between. CDR3 sequence reads: CASSPVFYTYEQYF. CDR3 nucleotides: TGTGCCAGCAGTCCGGTTTTTTACACCTACGAGCAGTACTTC.

The rearrangement uses TRBV29-1 and TRBJ2-5; 9 nucleotides agree with TRBD2. Germline CDR1 SQVTM, CDR2 ANQGSEA. The CDR3 length is 12 residues. Trimming cost V 7 bases and J 4 bases; bases outside gene matches: 4. The CDR3 nucleotides read TGCAGCGGCCGACTAGCGGCAGAGACCCAGTACTTC. This gives the protein CSGRLAAETQYF.

This rearrangement joins TRBV12-3 or TRBV12-4 to TRBJ2-1; 7 nucleotides agree with TRBD2. The CDR3 consists of 16 residues. J gave up 8 bases and V 9 bases, and 19 bases lay outside the gene matches. DNA for the CDR3: TGTGCCAGTATCCAAGCGGGGTTCCTCAAGGTCGATGAGCAGTTCTTC. Protein: CASIQAGFLKVDEQFF.

The rearrangement links TRBV28 to TRBJ2-5; tentative D call: TRBD1 (6 bases). With 5 bases removed from V and 2 bases from J, the gap between germline ends came to 12 bases. Germline loops: CDR1 MDHEN, CDR2 SYDVKM. This CDR3 contains 14 residues. CDR3 loop: CASSAVDRQETQYF. CDR3 nucleotide sequence: TGTGCCAGCAGTGCCGTTGACAGGCAAGAGACCCAGTACTTC.

The chain recombines TRBV28 with TRBJ2-7; 10 nucleotides agree with TRBD2. The CDR3 contains 16 residues. Germline V gene lookup returns CDR1 MDHEN and CDR2 SYDVKM. Unmatched junction bases numbered 9, after V lost 5 bases and J lost 2 bases. Here the CDR3 reads CASSHIRAGGTYEQYF. As DNA, the CDR3 is TGTGCCAGCAGTCATATCCGAGCGGGAGGGACCTACGAGCAGTACTTC.

The chain joins TRBV3-1 to TRBJ2-1; D gene unclear. V was trimmed by 4 bases and J by 7 bases, leaving 20 bases between them. The CDR3 contains 16 residues. The germline CDR1 and CDR2 sequences are LGHDT and YNNKEL (reference sequence). CDR3 amino acids: CASSRGRGPPENEQFF. CDR3 DNA sequence: TGTGCCAGCAGCCGAGGAAGAGGCCCCCCTGAGAATGAGCAGTTCTTC.

The CDR3 DNA is TGTGCCAGCAGCTTAAAGGCGTCCCAAGAGACCCAGTACTTC. It translates to CASSLKASQETQYF. The genes are TRBV13 and TRBJ2-5; D remains unclear. The CDR3 totals 14 residues. CDR1 is PRHDT and CDR2 is FYEKMQ in the germline V gene (reference sequence). Trimming removed 2 bases from V and 1 base from J, with 8 bases in between. The full variable domain, completed using reference TRBV13 and TRBJ2-5, is AAGVIQSPRHLIKEKRETATLKCYPIPRHDTVYWYQQGPGQDPQFLISFYEKMQSDKGSIPDRFSAQQFSDYHSELNMSSLELGDSALYFCASSLKASQETQYFGPGTRLLVL.

The chain links TRBV29-1 to TRBJ2-7, with 8 nucleotides matching TRBD2. V gave up 0 bases and J gave up 3 bases; unmatched junction bases: 7. This CDR3 comprises 15 residues. The germline V gene encodes CDR1 SQVTM and CDR2 ANQGSEA. The CDR3 loop is CSVEERIAGNYEQYF. The CDR3 nucleotides are TGCAGCGTTGAAGAGAGAATAGCGGGAAACTACGAGCAGTACTTC.

This clonotype was counted a single time. J is TRBJ1-2 and V is TRBV6-4; 8 nucleotides line up with TRBD1. The V and J ends lost 3 bases and 8 bases, in that order; junction bases with no gene match: 11. The CDR3 contains 15 residues. CDR1 and CDR2 from the germline V gene are MRHNA and SNTAGT. CDR3 sequence reads: CASSDTDRGLGGYTF. The CDR3 DNA reads TGTGCCAGCAGTGATACCGACAGGGGTCTAGGAGGCTACACCTTC.

This chain joins TRBV5-1 and TRBJ2-1, with unresolved D. The V and J ends lost 5 bases and 7 bases respectively, with 16 bases between them. The V gene's germline CDR1 is SGHRS and CDR2 YFSETQ. The CDR3 extends over 14 amino acids. Written as DNA, the CDR3 is TGCGCCAGCAGGGGGTATTTGCTTAGGAATGAGCAGTTCTTC. Translating it yields CASRGYLLRNEQFF.

The chain links TRBV6-2 or TRBV6-3 to TRBJ2-1; D call uncertain. Per the germline V gene, CDR1 is MNHEY and CDR2 is SVGEGT. There are 15 residues in the CDR3. Trimming shortened V by 6 bases and J by 2 bases, and 14 bases separated the two germline ends. CDR3 sequence reads: CASSSGPLTYNEQFF. Here the CDR3 DNA reads TGTGCCAGCAGCTCCGGTCCGCTGACCTACAATGAGCAGTTCTTC.